This paragraph covers one T cell receptor (beta chain) sequence. Its antigen is currently unknown. The data were obtained in a study of cytomegalovirus exposure and HLA in healthy donors. About the research overall: An analysis done earlier identified some 120 million unique TCR beta sequences from about 180 million T cells. Ancestry clustering placed around four fifths of more than 350 genotyped donors in the Caucasian-associated cluster. HLA-typed donors were the source of around 77 million unique TCRs held in an early data release.

Study results and limitations: Later genetic work tied a missense DCLRE1C variant to beta-chain V and J trimming.

Primers included in the PCR were 60 Vbeta and 13 Jbeta primers. Produced via immunoSEQ multiplex PCR; TCRdb's table is partial and in-frame only. The sample holds 140,000 to 150,000 clones, just under 85% seen once. Looked up from germline, CDR1 is SGHNT and CDR2 is YYREEE (reference sequence). The CDR3 is made up of 15 amino acids. V lost 4 bases and J lost 1; bases outside the gene matches: 2. Sequenced input: PBMCs. The chain combines TRBV5-4 with TRBJ2-3; 11 bases are shared with TRBD2. The TCR originated in a woman aged 55-69 years in good health and CMV-seropositive. Here the CDR3 DNA reads TGTGCCAGCAGCGGGGGACTAGCGGGCACAGATACGCAGTATTTT. This encodes CASSGGLAGTDTQYF.